This TCR beta chain is drawn from a study of blood T cell repertoires in COVID-19. Study-wide context: Nucleic acid was either cDNA or gDNA, and it came from T cells, B-cell-depleted T cells, or PBMCs.

Sequencing used immunoSEQ multiplex PCR; TCRdb keeps in-frame clones, though not all of them. The sample has about 94,000 clones, approximately 80% seen once. The CDR3 sequence is 15 residues long. The germline CDR1 and CDR2 sequences are SEHNR and FQNEAQ (reference sequence). The V gene lost 4 bases and the J gene lost 1 base, with 13 bases spanning the gap. The chain is built from TRBV7-9 and TRBJ1-1; D is possibly TRBD1 (6 bases). This TCR was sampled from a human donor in a cohort sampled during active COVID-19. The sample comprised peripheral blood. CDR3 DNA: TGTGCCAGCAGCTACCGGGAGGGACAGAACACTGAAGCTTTCTTT. Translated, it gives CASSYREGQNTEAFF.